This entry lists 21 T cell receptor beta chains sequenced from one sample in a study of T cell changes during pregnancy in multiple sclerosis. Some clones are missing from TCRdb's copy, which holds only in-frame ones; the method was immunoSEQ multiplex PCR. The sample lists approximately 30,000 clones; 89% were seen once. The sequencing here drew on CD4+ T cells from peripheral blood mononuclear cells, taken in the first trimester of pregnancy. Every receptor here comes from a female donor in good health, enrolled as a control in a pregnancy study.

The chain has TRBV28 and TRBJ1-2; no reliable D call. This CDR3 is built from 14 residues. The V end was cut by 5 bases, the J end by 2 bases, with 12 bases between. CDR1 is MDHEN, CDR2 SYDVKM, per germline. The CDR3 DNA reads TGTGCCAGCAGTCCCCACTCAATAAACTATGGCTACACCTTC. Translated, it gives CASSPHSINYGYTF.

The chain links TRBV19 to TRBJ2-1, with D possibly being TRBD1 (5 bases). Between the trimmed V and J ends, which lost 3 bases and 8 bases, there was a span of 17 bases. The CDR3 totals 15 residues. Looked up from germline, CDR1 is LNHDA and CDR2 is SQIVND (reference sequence). CDR3 DNA sequence: TGTGCCAGTAGTATTCTCCAGGGTGGTTCGGATGAGCAGTTCTTC. Translation: CASSILQGGSDEQFF.

The genes are TRBV1 and TRBJ1-3; the table's D call, TRBD1, was not checked against the DNA. TRBV1 is tagged as a pseudogene. This CDR3 is 20 amino acids long. The CDR3 loop is CTSSQDPAETGYFSGNTIYF. The DNA for the CDR3 is TGCACCAGCAGCCAAGATCCGGCAGAGACAGGTTATTTCTCTGGAAACACCATATATTTT.

The chain carries TRBV19 and TRBJ2-1; D gene ambiguous. The CDR3 is 11 amino acids. Germline CDR1 reads LNHDA; CDR2 reads SQIVND (reference sequence). In nucleotides, the CDR3 is TGTGGGGCGAGTTCCTACAATGAGCAGTTCTTC. Amino acid sequence: CGASSYNEQFF. Variable domain in full (rest from reference TRBV19 and TRBJ2-1): DGGITQSPKYLFRKEGQNVTLSCEQNLNHDAMYWYRQDPGQGLRLIYYSQIVNDFQKGDIAEGYSVSREKKESFPLTVTSAQKNPTAFYLCGASSYNEQFFGPGTRLTVL.

The J gene is TRBJ2-3, the V gene TRBV7-2, with D unresolved. Trimming cost V 0 bases and J 5 bases, with 9 bases left between them. There are 14 residues in the CDR3. The V gene's germline CDR1 is SGHTA and CDR2 FQGNSA. In DNA form, the CDR3 reads TGTGCCAGCAGCTTAGCGCGCCAGGTAGATACGCAGTATTTT. This codes for CASSLARQVDTQYF.

This rearrangement joins TRBV11-2 to TRBJ2-7; 10 bases map to TRBD2. V trimming: 2 bases; J trimming: 7 bases; junction bases outside the gene matches: 8. The CDR3 is made up of 15 amino acids. Germline values: CDR1 SGHAT, CDR2 FQNNGV. This chain's CDR3 is CASSLQSGGAGEQYF. CDR3 DNA sequence: TGTGCCAGCAGCTTACAAAGCGGGGGGGCGGGTGAGCAGTACTTC.

This chain connects TRBV5-6 to TRBJ1-2; D is perhaps TRBD1 (5 bases). CDR1 is SGHDT, CDR2 YYEEEE, per germline. V shed 0 bases and J shed 6 bases, with 15 bases lying between them. This CDR3 has 15 amino acids. The CDR3 region is CASSLAAATGDGYTF. The CDR3 DNA sequence: TGTGCCAGCAGCTTGGCGGCCGCTACGGGGGATGGCTACACCTTC.

V gene TRBV2 combines with J gene TRBJ1-5; 9 nucleotides agree with TRBD1. The CDR3 has 15 residues. Per germline, CDR1 SNHLY and CDR2 FYNNEI. Trimming took 5 bases from V and 5 from J; bases not matched to a gene: 7. CDR3 sequence reads: CASSKDRGDYQPQHF. DNA of the CDR3: TGTGCCAGCAGTAAGGACAGGGGTGACTATCAGCCCCAGCATTTT.

The rearrangement uses TRBV6-5 and TRBJ2-5, with D perhaps TRBD2 (7 bases). Germline CDR1 MNHEY, CDR2 SVGAGI. V lost 0 bases and J 6 bases, leaving 14 bases between the germline ends. The CDR3 is 15 residues long. CDR3 region: CASSYSGGQGKTQYF. The CDR3 bases are TGTGCCAGCAGTTACTCGGGGGGGCAGGGAAAGACCCAGTACTTC.

V gene TRBV7-3 combines with J gene TRBJ2-2; unclear D gene. The CDR3 loop spans 13 amino acids. The germline CDR1 and CDR2 sequences are SGHTA and FQGTGA. The V gene lost 2 bases and the J gene lost 3 bases, with 4 bases spanning the gap. This chain's CDR3 is CASSLFYTGELFF. DNA of the CDR3: TGTGCCAGCAGCTTATTCTACACCGGGGAGCTGTTTTTT.

Turning to this clone: Other DNA sequences within the sample encode an identical CDR3. The rearrangement uses TRBV6-4 and TRBJ2-3, with 8 nucleotides matching TRBD2. With V trimmed by 0 bases and J by 0 bases, 2 bases remained unmatched. The V gene's germline CDR1 is MRHNA and CDR2 SNTAGT. There are 16 residues in the CDR3. The CDR3 DNA reads TGTGCCAGCAGTGACTCGGCGGGGGGCAGCACAGATACGCAGTATTTT. This translates into CASSDSAGGSTDTQYF.

The chain couples TRBV28 to TRBJ1-5, with D perhaps TRBD1 (6 bases). The CDR3 runs 16 residues. Looked up from germline, CDR1 is MDHEN and CDR2 is SYDVKM. Trimming cost V 7 bases and J 2 bases, with 18 bases left between them. The CDR3 DNA sequence: TGTGCCAGCACCCAAGGGGGACGGGTGGGCAATCAGCCCCAGCATTTT. It yields the protein CASTQGGRVGNQPQHF.

CDR3 sequence reads: CASSLAGLAYTDTQYF. The CDR3 nucleotides are TGTGCCAGCAGCTTAGCCGGACTAGCTTACACAGATACGCAGTATTTT. The rearrangement joins TRBV11-2 to TRBJ2-3; TRBD2 matches 8 bases. The CDR3 runs 16 residues. Germline CDR1 reads SGHAT; CDR2 reads FQNNGV. J lost 2 bases, V lost 1 base, and 5 bases had no gene match.

This chain links TRBV5-1 with TRBJ2-3; TRBD2 matches at 9 bases. Per the germline V gene, CDR1 is SGHRS and CDR2 is YFSETQ. Trimming took 2 bases from V and 0 from J; bases not matched to a gene: 4. This CDR3 has 16 residues. The CDR3: CASSFSGGTSTDTQYF. The CDR3 coding sequence is TGCGCCAGCAGCTTTAGCGGGGGCACTAGCACAGATACGCAGTATTTT.

This sequence joins TRBV5-1 and TRBJ1-1; possibly TRBD1 for D (6 bases). Germline V gene sequence: CDR1 SGHRS, CDR2 YFSETQ. CDR3 size: 15 residues. V lost 0 bases and J lost 4, with 13 bases in between. The CDR3 nucleotides read TGCGCCAGCAGCTTGGAGGGGGGGGCCAGCACTGAAGCTTTCTTT. Its translation is CASSLEGGASTEAFF.

The chain joins TRBV9 to TRBJ1-2, with TRBD1 matching over 8 bases. This CDR3 has 16 residues. Trimming at V came to 3 bases and at J to 4 bases, leaving 11 bases not matched to a gene. CDR1 and CDR2 from the germline V gene are SGDLS and YYNGEE. The CDR3, as DNA: TGTGCCAGCAGCGCCGACTCAGGGGGCTGGGGCTATGGCTACACCTTC. As protein: CASSADSGGWGYGYTF.

This clone was picked up one time. This chain uses TRBV7-2 with TRBJ2-2; possible D gene TRBD2, 6 bases. CDR3 length equals 16 residues. Trimming stripped 3 bases from V and 0 bases from J, with 11 bases between. Germline loops: CDR1 SGHTA, CDR2 FQGNSA. The CDR3 sequence: CASSLVAGTNTGELFF. In DNA form, the CDR3 reads TGTGCCAGCAGCTTGGTGGCGGGAACGAACACCGGGGAGCTGTTTTTT.

The chain couples TRBV10-3 to TRBJ2-4; TRBD2 agrees at 8 bases. CDR1 ENHRY and CDR2 SYGVKD come from the germline V gene. The CDR3 extends over 18 amino acids. V gave up 6 bases and J gave up 0 bases; unmatched junction bases: 13. The CDR3 spells CAISEQGLGRLAKNIQYF. As DNA, the CDR3 is TGTGCCATCAGCGAACAGGGACTAGGGAGGCTAGCCAAAAACATTCAGTACTTC.

The chain is built from TRBV19 and TRBJ1-2; D is undetermined. The CDR3 is 12 amino acids. CDR1 and CDR2 from the germline V gene are LNHDA and SQIVND (reference sequence). V was clipped by 5 bases and J by 8 bases, with 12 bases between them. The CDR3 DNA is TGTGCCAGTAGTTCTGGGCCCTCGGGCTACACCTTC. Translated, it gives CASSSGPSGYTF.

The chain uses TRBV5-4 and TRBJ1-2, with a possible D match to TRBD1 (5 bases). CDR1 is SGHNT and CDR2 is YYREEE in the germline V gene (reference sequence). The CDR3 is made up of 14 amino acids. Trimming stripped 4 bases from V and 2 bases from J, with 12 bases between. CDR3 bases: TGTGCCAGCAGCCCCGGTAGGGGAAACTATGGCTACACCTTC. Translation gives CASSPGRGNYGYTF.

The rearrangement links TRBV18 to TRBJ2-5; weak D call: TRBD2 (5 bases). V lost 6 bases and J lost 2, with 13 bases in between. Germline CDR1 KGHSH, CDR2 LQKENI. The CDR3 runs to 14 residues. This CDR3 is CASSSLALQETQYF. The DNA of the CDR3 is TGTGCCAGCTCGTCTCTAGCTTTACAAGAGACCCAGTACTTC.